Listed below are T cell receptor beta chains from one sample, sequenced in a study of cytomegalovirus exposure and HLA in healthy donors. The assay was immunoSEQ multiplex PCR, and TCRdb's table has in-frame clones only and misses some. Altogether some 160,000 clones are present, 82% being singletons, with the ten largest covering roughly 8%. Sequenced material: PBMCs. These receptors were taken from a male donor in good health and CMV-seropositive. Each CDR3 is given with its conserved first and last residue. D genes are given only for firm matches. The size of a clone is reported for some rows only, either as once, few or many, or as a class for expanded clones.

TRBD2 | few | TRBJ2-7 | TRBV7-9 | CASSLAGLAGNEQYF | TGTGCCAGCAGCTTAGCGGGACTAGCGGGAAACGAGCAGTACTTC
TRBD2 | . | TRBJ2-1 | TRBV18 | CASSVLAGGDNEQFF | TGTGCCAGCTCCGTGCTAGCGGGGGGCGACAATGAGCAGTTCTTC
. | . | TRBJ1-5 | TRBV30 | CAWTQGTGSNQPQHF | TGTGCCTGGACGCAGGGCACCGGTAGCAATCAGCCCCAGCATTTT
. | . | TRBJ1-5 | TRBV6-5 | CASSAQGIQPQHF | TGTGCCAGCAGTGCCCAGGGAATTCAGCCCCAGCATTTT
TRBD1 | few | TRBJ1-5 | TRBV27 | CASGQGFQPQHF | TGTGCCAGTGGACAGGGCTTTCAGCCCCAGCATTTT
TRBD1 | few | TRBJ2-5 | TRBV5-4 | CASSPPDRGPETQYF | TGTGCCAGCAGCCCACCGGACAGGGGGCCAGAGACCCAGTACTTC
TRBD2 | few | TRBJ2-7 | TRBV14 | CASSRLGGSLSYEQYF | TGTGCCAGCAGCCGGCTCGGCGGGAGTTTGTCCTACGAGCAGTACTTC
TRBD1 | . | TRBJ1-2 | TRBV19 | CASSIDHGRGNGYTF | TGTGCCAGTAGTATAGATCACGGCAGGGGGAATGGCTACACCTTC
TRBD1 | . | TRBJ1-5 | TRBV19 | CASTGTGWNQPQHF | TGTGCCAGTACCGGGACAGGGTGGAATCAGCCCCAGCATTTT
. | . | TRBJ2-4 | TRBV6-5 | CASSRRGLGLNSQYF | TGTGCCAGCAGCCGGCGGGGACTGGGTTTAAACAGTCAGTACTTC
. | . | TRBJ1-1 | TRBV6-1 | CASRRELNTEAFF | TGTGCCAGCAGGAGGGAGCTGAACACTGAAGCTTTCTTT
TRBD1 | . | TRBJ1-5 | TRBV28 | CASSPLGTDLNQPQHF | TGTGCCAGCAGCCCCCTCGGGACAGATCTCAATCAGCCCCAGCATTTT
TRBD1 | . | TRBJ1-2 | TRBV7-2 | CASSSGQGVMGYTF | TGTGCCAGCAGCTCCGGACAGGGGGTTATGGGCTACACCTTC
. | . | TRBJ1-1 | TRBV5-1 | CASSSDRTQAFF | TGCGCCAGCAGCTCGGACAGAACTCAAGCTTTCTTT
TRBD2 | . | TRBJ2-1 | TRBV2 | CASSDLAGGNNEQFF | TGTGCCAGCAGTGATTTAGCGGGGGGAAACAATGAGCAGTTCTTC
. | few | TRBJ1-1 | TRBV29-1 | CSVADSEAFF | TGCAGCGTGGCCGACAGTGAAGCTTTCTTT
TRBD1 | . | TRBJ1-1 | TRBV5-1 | CASSLAGQGHTEAFF | TGCGCCAGCAGCTTGGCCGGACAGGGGCACACTGAAGCTTTCTTT
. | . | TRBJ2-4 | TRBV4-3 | CASSQDGRGTKNIQYF | TGCGCCAGCAGCCAAGATGGTCGGGGAACCAAAAACATTCAGTACTTC
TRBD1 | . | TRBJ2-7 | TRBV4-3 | CASSQGGQGDHEQYF | TGCGCCAGCAGCCAAGGTGGACAGGGGGACCACGAGCAGTACTTC
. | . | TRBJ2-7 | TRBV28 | CASIDSLGTYEQYF | TGTGCCAGCATCGACAGTTTGGGGACCTACGAGCAGTACTTC
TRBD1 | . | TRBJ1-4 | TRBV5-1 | CASSVTGGGEKLFF | TGCGCCAGCAGCGTAACAGGGGGCGGTGAAAAACTGTTTTTT
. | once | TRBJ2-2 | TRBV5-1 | CASSSGSGNTGELFF | TGCGCCAGCAGCTCCGGTAGCGGGAACACCGGGGAGCTGTTTTTT
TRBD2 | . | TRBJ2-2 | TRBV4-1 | CASSLVMRTGGGELFF | TGCGCCAGCAGCCTCGTGATGAGAACGGGGGGCGGGGAGCTGTTTTTT
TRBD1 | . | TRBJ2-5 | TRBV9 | CASSGFRGIETQYF | TGTGCCAGCAGCGGGTTCAGGGGGATCGAGACCCAGTACTTC
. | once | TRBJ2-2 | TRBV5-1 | CASSLVGAGANTGELFF | TGCGCCAGCAGCTTGGTGGGAGCGGGCGCGAACACCGGGGAGCTGTTTTTT
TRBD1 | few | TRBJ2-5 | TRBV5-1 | CASSQDRGSGETQYF | TGCGCCAGCAGTCAGGACAGGGGATCGGGAGAGACCCAGTACTTC
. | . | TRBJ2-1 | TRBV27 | CASTPHPSYNEQFF | TGTGCCAGCACCCCACACCCCTCCTACAATGAGCAGTTCTTC